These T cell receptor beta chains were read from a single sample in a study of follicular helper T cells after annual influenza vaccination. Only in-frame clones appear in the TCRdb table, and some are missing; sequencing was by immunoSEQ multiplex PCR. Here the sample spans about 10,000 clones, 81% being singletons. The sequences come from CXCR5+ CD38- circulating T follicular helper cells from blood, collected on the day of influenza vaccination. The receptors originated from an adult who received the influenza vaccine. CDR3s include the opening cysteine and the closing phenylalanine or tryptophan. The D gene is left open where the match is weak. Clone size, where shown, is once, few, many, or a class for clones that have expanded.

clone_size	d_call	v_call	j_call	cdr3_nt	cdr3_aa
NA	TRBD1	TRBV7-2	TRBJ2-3	TGTGCCAGCACCAGGGGGCTTAGCACAGATACGCAGTATTTT	CASTRGLSTDTQYF
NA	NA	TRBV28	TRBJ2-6	TGTGCCAGCAGTTCAGCGTTAGGGGCCAACGTCCTGACTTTC	CASSSALGANVLTF
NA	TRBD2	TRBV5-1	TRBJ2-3	TGCGCCAGCAGGCGAGGACTAGCGGGAGGGTGGGGTAGTCCAGATACGCAGTATTTT	CASRRGLAGGWGSPDTQYF
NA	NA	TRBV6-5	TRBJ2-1	TGTGCCAGCAGCCGGACCGGGACCGCGACTCGGGAGCAGTTCTTC	CASSRTGTATREQFF
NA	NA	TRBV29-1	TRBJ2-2	TGCAGCGTTGGAACTACCGGGGAGCTGTTTTTT	CSVGTTGELFF
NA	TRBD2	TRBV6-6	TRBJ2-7	TGTGCCAGCAGTCAGGGACTAGGTGTCTACGAGCAGTACTTC	CASSQGLGVYEQYF
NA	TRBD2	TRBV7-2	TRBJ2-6	TGTGCCAGCAGCTTAGCGACTAGCGGGGGCTCTGGGGCCAACGTCCTGACTTTC	CASSLATSGGSGANVLTF
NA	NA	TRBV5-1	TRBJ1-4	TGCGCCAGCAGCCCGGGAGGGGCTGCAACTAATGAAAAACTGTTTTTT	CASSPGGAATNEKLFF
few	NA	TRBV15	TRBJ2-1	TGTGCCACCAGCAGAGATCCCGGGACCGAGCAGTTCTTC	CATSRDPGTEQFF
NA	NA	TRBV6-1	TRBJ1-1	TGTGCCAGCAGTAGAGGGTTGGCGAACACTGAAGCTTTCTTT	CASSRGLANTEAFF
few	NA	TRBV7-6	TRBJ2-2	TGTGCCAGCAGTGAGTCAGCGAACACCGGGGAGCTGTTTTTT	CASSESANTGELFF